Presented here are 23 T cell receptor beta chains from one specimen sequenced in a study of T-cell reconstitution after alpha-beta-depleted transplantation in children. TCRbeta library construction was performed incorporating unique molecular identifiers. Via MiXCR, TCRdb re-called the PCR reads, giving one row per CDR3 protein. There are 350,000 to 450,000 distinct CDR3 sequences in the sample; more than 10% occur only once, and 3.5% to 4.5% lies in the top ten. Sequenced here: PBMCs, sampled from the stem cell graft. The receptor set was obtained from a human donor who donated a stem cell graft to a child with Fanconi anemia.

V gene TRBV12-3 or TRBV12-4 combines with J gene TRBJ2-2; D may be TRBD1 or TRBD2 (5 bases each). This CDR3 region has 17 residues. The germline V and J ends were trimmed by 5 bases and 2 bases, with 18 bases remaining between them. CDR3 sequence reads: CASSPTAGTDNTGELFF. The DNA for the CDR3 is TGTGCCAGCAGTCCAACCGCCGGGACCGATAACACCGGGGAGCTGTTTTTT.

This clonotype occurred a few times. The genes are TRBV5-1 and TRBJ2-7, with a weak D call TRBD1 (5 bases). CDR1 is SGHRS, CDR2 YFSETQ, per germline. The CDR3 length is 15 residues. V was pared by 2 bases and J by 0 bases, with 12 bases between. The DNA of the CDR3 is TGCGCCAGCAGCTTCACAGGACCAAGCTCCTACGAGCAGTACTTC. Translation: CASSFTGPSSYEQYF.

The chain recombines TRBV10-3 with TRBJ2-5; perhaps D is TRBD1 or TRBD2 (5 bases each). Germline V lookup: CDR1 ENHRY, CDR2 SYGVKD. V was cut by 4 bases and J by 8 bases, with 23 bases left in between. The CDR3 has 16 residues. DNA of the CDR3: TGTGCCATCAGTGGGGACGGCCGGGTCGGGTTGAGTACCCAGTACTTC. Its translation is CAISGDGRVGLSTQYF.

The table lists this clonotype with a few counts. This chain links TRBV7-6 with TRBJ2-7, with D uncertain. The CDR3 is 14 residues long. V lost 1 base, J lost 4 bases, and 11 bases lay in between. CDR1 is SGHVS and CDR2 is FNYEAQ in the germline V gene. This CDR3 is CASSLGDDGYEQYV. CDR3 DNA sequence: TGTGCCAGCAGCTTAGGCGACGACGGTTACGAGCAGTACGTC.

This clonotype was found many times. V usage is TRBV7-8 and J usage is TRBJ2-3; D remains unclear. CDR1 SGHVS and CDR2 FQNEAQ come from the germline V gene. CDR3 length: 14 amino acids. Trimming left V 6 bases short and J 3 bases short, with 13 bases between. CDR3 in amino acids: CASSGPQGTDTQYF. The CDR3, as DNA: TGTGCCAGCAGTGGGCCTCAAGGTACAGATACGCAGTATTTT.

In DNA, the CDR3 is TGTGCCAGCAGCCGGGACAGGGGAGGAGGCTACACCTTC. Residues: CASSRDRGGGYTF. J is TRBJ1-2 and V is TRBV5-5; 10 bases fit TRBD1. This CDR3 spans 13 amino acids. The ends lost 4 bases at V and 8 bases at J; junction bases unmatched: 5. Germline V lookup: CDR1 SGHKS, CDR2 YYEKEE (reference sequence).

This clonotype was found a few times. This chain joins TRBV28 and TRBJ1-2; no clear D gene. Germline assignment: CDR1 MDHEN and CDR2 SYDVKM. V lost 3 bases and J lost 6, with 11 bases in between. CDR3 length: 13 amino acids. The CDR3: CASSFPSLNGYTF. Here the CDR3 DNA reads TGTGCCAGCAGTTTCCCCTCGCTAAATGGCTACACCTTC.

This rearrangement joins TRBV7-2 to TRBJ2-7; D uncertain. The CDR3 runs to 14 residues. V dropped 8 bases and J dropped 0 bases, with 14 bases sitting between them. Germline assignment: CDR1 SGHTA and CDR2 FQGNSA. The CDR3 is CASRKESGSYEQYF. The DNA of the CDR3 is TGTGCCAGCCGTAAGGAGTCAGGCTCCTACGAGCAGTACTTC.

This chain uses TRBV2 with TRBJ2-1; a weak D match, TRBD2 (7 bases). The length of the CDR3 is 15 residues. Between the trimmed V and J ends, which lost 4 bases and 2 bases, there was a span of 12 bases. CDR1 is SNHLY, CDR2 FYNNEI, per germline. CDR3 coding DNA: TGTGCCAGCAGTGGAATCGGGGGGCCCTACAATGAGCAGTTCTTC. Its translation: CASSGIGGPYNEQFF. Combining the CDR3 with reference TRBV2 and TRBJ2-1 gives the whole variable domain EPEVTQTPSHQVTQMGQEVILRCVPISNHLYFYWYRQILGQKVEFLVSFYNNEISEKSEIFDDQFSVERPDGSNFTLKIRSTKLEDSAMYFCASSGIGGPYNEQFFGPGTRLTVL.

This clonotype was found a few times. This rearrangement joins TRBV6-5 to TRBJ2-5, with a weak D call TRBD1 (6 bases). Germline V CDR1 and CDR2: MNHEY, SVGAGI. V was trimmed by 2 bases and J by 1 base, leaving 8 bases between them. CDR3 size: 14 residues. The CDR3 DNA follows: TGTGCCAGCAGTTACACAGGGACCCAAGAGACCCAGTACTTC. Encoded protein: CASSYTGTQETQYF.

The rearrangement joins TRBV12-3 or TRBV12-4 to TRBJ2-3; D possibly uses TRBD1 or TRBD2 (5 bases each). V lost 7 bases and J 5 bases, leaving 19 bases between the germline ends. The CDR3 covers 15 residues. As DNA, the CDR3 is TGTGCCAGCACCCGGGACCGTGGCGCTAAAGATACGCAGTATTTT. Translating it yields CASTRDRGAKDTQYF.

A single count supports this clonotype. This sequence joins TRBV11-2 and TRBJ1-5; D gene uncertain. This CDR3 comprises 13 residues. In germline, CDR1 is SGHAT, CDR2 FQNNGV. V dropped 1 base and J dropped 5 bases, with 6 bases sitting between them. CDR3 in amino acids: CASSLGSHQPQHF. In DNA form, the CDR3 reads TGTGCCAGCAGCTTAGGCTCCCATCAGCCCCAGCATTTT.

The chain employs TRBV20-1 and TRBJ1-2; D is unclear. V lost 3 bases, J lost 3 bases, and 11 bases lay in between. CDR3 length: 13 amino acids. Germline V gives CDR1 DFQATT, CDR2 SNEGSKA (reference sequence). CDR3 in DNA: TGCAGTGCTAGCCCCTCGGGGTACTATGGCTACACCTTC. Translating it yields CSASPSGYYGYTF.

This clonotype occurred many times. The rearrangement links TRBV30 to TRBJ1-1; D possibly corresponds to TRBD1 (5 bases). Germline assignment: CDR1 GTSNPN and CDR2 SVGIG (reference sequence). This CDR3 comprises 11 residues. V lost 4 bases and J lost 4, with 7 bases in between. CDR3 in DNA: TGTGCCTGGACAGGGCTCACTGAAGCTTTCTTT. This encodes CAWTGLTEAFF.

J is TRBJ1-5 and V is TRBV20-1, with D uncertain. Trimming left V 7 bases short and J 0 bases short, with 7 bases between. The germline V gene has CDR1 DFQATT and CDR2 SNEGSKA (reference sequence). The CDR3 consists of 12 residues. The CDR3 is CSVPYSNQPQHF. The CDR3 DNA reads TGCAGTGTCCCCTATAGCAATCAGCCCCAGCATTTT.

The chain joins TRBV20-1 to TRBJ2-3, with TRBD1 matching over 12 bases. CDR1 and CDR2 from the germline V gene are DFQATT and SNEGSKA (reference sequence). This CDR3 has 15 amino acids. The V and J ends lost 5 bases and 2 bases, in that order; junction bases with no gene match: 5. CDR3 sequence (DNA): TGCAGTGCTCAGGGACAGGGGGCTTCCACAGATACGCAGTATTTT. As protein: CSAQGQGASTDTQYF.

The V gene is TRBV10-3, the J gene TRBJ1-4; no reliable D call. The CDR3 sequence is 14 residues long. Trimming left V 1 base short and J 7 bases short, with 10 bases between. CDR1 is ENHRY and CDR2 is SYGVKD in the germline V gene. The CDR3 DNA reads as TGTGCCATCAGTGAGTTTGGACTGGGTGAAAAACTGTTTTTT. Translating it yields CAISEFGLGEKLFF.

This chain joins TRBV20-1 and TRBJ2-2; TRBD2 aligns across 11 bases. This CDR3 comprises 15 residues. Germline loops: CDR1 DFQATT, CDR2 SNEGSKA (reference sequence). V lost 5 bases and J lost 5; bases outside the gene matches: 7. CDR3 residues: CSASSPSGGTGELFF. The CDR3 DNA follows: TGCAGTGCTTCCTCCCCTAGCGGGGGGACCGGGGAGCTGTTTTTT.

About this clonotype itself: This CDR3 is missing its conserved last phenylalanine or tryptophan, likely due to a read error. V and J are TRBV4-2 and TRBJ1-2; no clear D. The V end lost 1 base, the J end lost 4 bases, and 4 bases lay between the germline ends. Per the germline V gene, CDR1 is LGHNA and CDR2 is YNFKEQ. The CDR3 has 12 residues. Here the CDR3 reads CASSQGAYGYTY. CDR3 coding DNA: TGTGCCAGCAGCCAAGGCGCCTATGGCTACACCTAC.

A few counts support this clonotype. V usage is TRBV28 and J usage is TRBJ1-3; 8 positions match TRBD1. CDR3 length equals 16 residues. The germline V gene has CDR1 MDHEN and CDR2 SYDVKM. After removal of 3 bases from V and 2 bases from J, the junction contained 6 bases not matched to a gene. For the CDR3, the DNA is TGTGCCAGCAGTTTTGTATCGGACAGGGCTGGAAACACCATATATTTT. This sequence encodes CASSFVSDRAGNTIYF.

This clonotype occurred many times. In DNA, the CDR3 is TGCGCCAGCAGCACGCCGGAGGCAGGGTTCACCACTGAAGCTTTCTTT. This codes for CASSTPEAGFTTEAFF. The chain has TRBV5-1 and TRBJ1-1; tentative D call: TRBD1 (5 bases). The CDR3 runs to 16 residues. Germline V gives CDR1 SGHRS, CDR2 YFSETQ. Trimming took 4 bases from V and 4 from J, leaving 20 bases between them.

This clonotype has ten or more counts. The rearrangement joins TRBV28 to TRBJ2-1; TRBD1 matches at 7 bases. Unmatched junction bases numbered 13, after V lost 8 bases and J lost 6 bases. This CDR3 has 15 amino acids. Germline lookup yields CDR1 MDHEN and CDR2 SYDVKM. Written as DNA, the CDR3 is TGTGCCAGCTCTACCCGGGACAGAGAAAGCAATGAGCAGTTCTTC. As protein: CASSTRDRESNEQFF.

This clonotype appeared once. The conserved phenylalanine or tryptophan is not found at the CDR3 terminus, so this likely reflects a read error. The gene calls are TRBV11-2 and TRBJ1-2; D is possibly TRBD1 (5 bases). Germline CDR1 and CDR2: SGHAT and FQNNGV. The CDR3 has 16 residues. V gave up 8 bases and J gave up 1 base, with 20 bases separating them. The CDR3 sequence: CASEPTQGGSNYGYTY. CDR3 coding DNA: TGTGCCAGCGAACCTACCCAGGGAGGGAGTAACTATGGCTACACCTAC.